This T cell receptor beta chain was captured by sequencing in a study of molecular identifiers for immune sequencing clone quantification. One entry per CDR3 protein, called by TCRdb with MiXCR from the PCR reads. The data hold around 65,000 distinct CDR3 sequences, with under 20% observed a single time. Study findings and constraints: More than 98% of effector molecules, versus under 1% of naive-cell molecules, belonged to clones above 20 RNA copies. Identical TCR molecules can share a barcode, and this sharing could underestimate highly expanded clone sizes.

Using a CD8+CD4-CCR7+CD45RA+ phenotype, naive CD8 T cells were sorted. This clonotype was seen repeatedly, ten times or more. The antigen is unknown. From germline, CDR1 is GTSNPN and CDR2 SVGIG (reference sequence). V shed 8 bases and J shed 7 bases, with 18 bases lying between them. This CDR3 comprises 12 residues. The sequencing sample was made of naive CD8+ T cells from blood, with Jurkat cell RNA spiked in. Subset specified: FACS-sorted CD8+CD4-CCR7+CD45RA+ naive T cells. This chain links TRBV30 with TRBJ2-7; the D call may be TRBD1 or TRBD2 (5 bases each). This sequence originates from a human donor in good health. Some libraries in this study had Jurkat cell RNA spiked in. CDR3 coding DNA: TGTGCCGGGAAGGGACCACCTGGGGAGCAGTACTTC. This sequence encodes CAGKGPPGEQYF.